A selection of T cell receptor beta chains follows, all from one sample in a study of long-term antiretroviral therapy in people with HIV. Repertoires were generated with immunoSEQ multiplex PCR, while TCRdb's copy carries only in-frame clones and drops some. The sample contains about 22,000 clones, about 80% of which appear only once. The source was unsorted PBMCs, collected 0.5 years before starting antiretroviral therapy. Receptors originate from a man aged 40-55 years with HIV. Each CDR3 is given with its conserved first and last residue. The order of the fields is D gene, V gene, J gene, clone size, CDR3 DNA, CDR3 protein. The D gene is left open where the match is weak. Expanded clones are given a class, and other clones once, few, many or no size at all.

d_gene: .; v_gene: TRBV11-2; j_gene: TRBJ1-3; abundance: .; CDR3nt: TGTGCCAGCAGCCCACGTCAGGGTTTCTCTGGAAACACCATATATTTT; CDR3aa: CASSPRQGFSGNTIYF
d_gene: .; v_gene: TRBV11-2; j_gene: TRBJ2-1; abundance: once; CDR3nt: TGTGCCAGCACCCTGTTGGGAGTTTACAATGAGCAGTTCTTC; CDR3aa: CASTLLGVYNEQFF
d_gene: .; v_gene: TRBV7-3; j_gene: TRBJ2-2; abundance: .; CDR3nt: TGTGCCAGCAGCTTAGCAGTAAACACCGGGGAGCTGTTTTTT; CDR3aa: CASSLAVNTGELFF
d_gene: TRBD1; v_gene: TRBV19; j_gene: TRBJ1-1; abundance: .; CDR3nt: TGTGCCAGTAGAGGCACCCGACAGGGGAGCACTGAAGCTTTCTTT; CDR3aa: CASRGTRQGSTEAFF
d_gene: .; v_gene: TRBV5-1; j_gene: TRBJ2-5; abundance: .; CDR3nt: TGCGCCAGCAGCCCGGGGACTGGCTTGGAGACCCAGTACTTC; CDR3aa: CASSPGTGLETQYF
d_gene: .; v_gene: TRBV19; j_gene: TRBJ1-2; abundance: .; CDR3nt: TGTGCCAGTAGTTCGCCGACAGACCTCTATGGCTACACCTTC; CDR3aa: CASSSPTDLYGYTF
d_gene: .; v_gene: TRBV2; j_gene: TRBJ1-6; abundance: .; CDR3nt: TGTGCCAGCACATCAGGGGCTAATAATTCACCCCTCCACTTT; CDR3aa: CASTSGANNSPLHF
d_gene: TRBD2; v_gene: TRBV4-2; j_gene: TRBJ2-3; abundance: .; CDR3nt: TGTGCCAGCAGCCAAGATACGAGCGGGGGGGCCCGAGATACGCAGTATTTT; CDR3aa: CASSQDTSGGARDTQYF
d_gene: .; v_gene: TRBV30; j_gene: TRBJ1-5; abundance: .; CDR3nt: TGTGCCTGGAGTAGAGCTGGCCTCTCGACCAATCAGCCCCAGCATTTT; CDR3aa: CAWSRAGLSTNQPQHF
d_gene: TRBD2; v_gene: TRBV19; j_gene: TRBJ2-1; abundance: .; CDR3nt: TGTGCCAGTAGTCCTAAGCGGGGGGGCTCGGGGGAGCAGTTCTTC; CDR3aa: CASSPKRGGSGEQFF
d_gene: .; v_gene: TRBV13; j_gene: TRBJ2-4; abundance: .; CDR3nt: TGTGCCAGCAGCTTACAGGCGGTAGCCAAAAACATTCAGTACTTC; CDR3aa: CASSLQAVAKNIQYF
d_gene: .; v_gene: TRBV30; j_gene: TRBJ1-1; abundance: .; CDR3nt: TGTGCCTGGACCTCCTATAGAGTTAACACTGAAGCTTTCTTT; CDR3aa: CAWTSYRVNTEAFF
d_gene: .; v_gene: TRBV10-3; j_gene: TRBJ2-1; abundance: .; CDR3nt: TGTGCCATCAGGGGGGACCACAATGAGCAGTTCTTC; CDR3aa: CAIRGDHNEQFF